The 9 T cell receptor beta chains reported below all come from one sample, sequenced in a study of shared clonotypes between healthy human individuals. Sequenced by immunoSEQ multiplex PCR; TCRdb stores in-frame clones only, minus some. Seen here are about 1,800,000 clones, about 94% observed once, and the top ten hold roughly 1%. CD45RO-negative CD8 cells positively selected for CCR7 made up the naive population, which excluded terminally differentiated effector memory CD45RA+ cells. The material sequenced was naive CD8+ T cells sorted from blood. Source of these receptors: a man aged 18 to 29 in good health.

This chain joins TRBV5-1 and TRBJ2-7; D unclear. The germline gives CDR1 SGHRS, CDR2 YFSETQ. The CDR3 is made up of 15 amino acids. With 0 bases removed from V and 4 bases from J, the gap between germline ends came to 14 bases. The DNA for the CDR3 is TGCGCCAGCAGCTTGGTTAAGACGCGGCAATACGAGCAGTACTTC. Translating it yields CASSLVKTRQYEQYF.

The chain has TRBV21-1 and TRBJ1-3. TRBV21-1 is a pseudogene segment. The CDR3 loop spans 18 amino acids. The CDR3 protein is CASRSLGTYRLSGNTIYF. The CDR3 nucleotides are TGTGCCAGCAGGAGCTTGGGGACGTACCGCCTCTCTGGAAACACCATATATTTT.

The chain couples TRBV4-1 to TRBJ2-7, with 7 bases aligning to TRBD1. V dropped 4 bases and J dropped 5; count of bases not matched to a gene: 11. CDR1 and CDR2 (germline): MGHRA, YSYEKL. The CDR3 runs to 15 residues. CDR3 loop: CASSPYPQGVHEQYF. The CDR3 DNA reads TGCGCCAGCAGCCCCTACCCGCAGGGGGTCCACGAGCAGTACTTC.

V usage is TRBV6-1 and J usage is TRBJ2-7, with D hard to call. The CDR3 covers 11 residues. Germline V gene sequence: CDR1 MNHNS, CDR2 SASEGT. V was shortened by 7 bases and J by 5 bases, with 9 bases between the two germline ends. Written as DNA, the CDR3 is TGTGCCAGCATGAGTGTAAACGAGCAGTACTTC. It yields the protein CASMSVNEQYF.

This rearrangement joins TRBV14 to TRBJ2-7; no firm D call. V gave up 1 base and J gave up 7 bases, with 5 bases separating them. CDR3 length equals 11 residues. The germline V gene encodes CDR1 SGHDN and CDR2 FVKESK. CDR3 DNA sequence: TGTGCCAGCAGCCAAGTCAAAGAGCAGTACTTC. It is translated as CASSQVKEQYF.

The J gene is TRBJ2-2, the V gene TRBV4-3; D is uncertain. Looked up from germline, CDR1 is LGHNA and CDR2 is YSLEER. V lost 4 bases and J 6 bases, leaving 21 bases between the germline ends. The CDR3 consists of 17 residues. The CDR3 DNA reads TGCGCCAGCAGCCCCACAGCCTTGACCTATATTTCCGGGGAGCTGTTTTTT. Its translation: CASSPTALTYISGELFF.

The rearrangement joins TRBV4-1 to TRBJ1-5; D is uncertain. The germline V and J ends were trimmed by 1 base and 5 bases, with 12 bases remaining between them. This CDR3 has 15 amino acids. Germline V gives CDR1 MGHRA, CDR2 YSYEKL. CDR3 DNA sequence: TGCGCCAGCAGCCAAGCCGGCGGGGTACATCAGCCCCAGCATTTT. The encoded protein is CASSQAGGVHQPQHF.

The chain has TRBV7-2 and TRBJ1-2, with a possible D match to TRBD1 (5 bases). The ends were cut back, 1 base at V and 1 base at J, with 7 bases in the middle. The CDR3 covers 14 residues. CDR1 and CDR2 (germline): SGHTA, FQGNSA. This CDR3 is CASSLVGDNYGYTF. For the CDR3, the DNA is TGTGCCAGCAGCTTAGTGGGGGATAACTATGGCTACACCTTC.

The chain links TRBV6-1 to TRBJ1-3, with D possibly TRBD1 on 5 matching bases. V lost 4 bases and J lost 3, with 16 bases in between. The CDR3 is 16 amino acids. Looked up from germline, CDR1 is MNHNS and CDR2 is SASEGT. CDR3 nucleotide sequence: TGTGCCAGCAGTGCCCCGGGGGAAACGCATGGAAACACCATATATTTT. Translating it yields CASSAPGETHGNTIYF.